This entry is about one T cell receptor beta chain. Study processing details: Amplified reference gene primers provided the basis for estimating nucleated cell counts. Sequencing was performed with immunoSEQ multiplex PCR; in TCRdb, only in-frame clones are kept and a portion is missing. That table supplies the V and J calls and clone size; D and trimming were determined from the DNA. The repertoire has fewer than 200,000 clones, approximately 85% of them found once; the top ten carry about 9.1%. These data originate in a study of blood T cell repertoires in COVID-19. Study summary: Italy, Spain and the United States were the sources of the convalescent and acute COVID-19 samples. In each case, the material was cDNA or gDNA derived from T cells, B-cell-depleted T cells, or PBMCs.

J gave up 1 base and V 6 bases, and 3 bases lay outside the gene matches. The CDR3 has 14 residues. Per the germline V gene, CDR1 is SNHLY and CDR2 is FYNNEI. The source of this sequence is a woman aged 80 or over with acute or convalescent COVID-19. The rearrangement uses TRBV2 and TRBJ2-3, with 8 bases fitting TRBD2. The sequenced material came from peripheral blood. The CDR3 loop is CASRVAGRTDTQYF. DNA for the CDR3: TGTGCCAGCAGAGTAGCGGGACGCACAGATACGCAGTATTTT.